This T cell receptor beta chain is from a study of blood T cell repertoires in COVID-19. Study-level information: The origin of the acute and convalescent COVID-19 samples was the United States, Italy and Spain. T cells, B-cell-depleted T cells, or PBMCs supplied cDNA or gDNA.

V lost 10 bases, J lost 10 bases, and 10 bases stayed unmatched. The CDR3 loop spans 13 amino acids. Germline loops: CDR1 LNHDA, CDR2 SQIVND (reference sequence). Original processing notes: Estimated nucleated cell counts came from reference gene primer amplification. The data were produced by immunoSEQ multiplex PCR, yet TCRdb's version contains in-frame clones alone and is incomplete. V and J calls and clone size are as listed in that table; D and trimming were resolved from the DNA. The profile shows about 41,000 clones, around 90% of them singletons. The sequenced sample was peripheral blood. This sequence originates from a man aged 55 to 70 with acute or convalescent COVID-19. The chain is built from TRBV19 and TRBJ1-4; 9 positions match TRBD1. The CDR3 region is CATINRQGGKLFF. DNA for the CDR3: TGTGCCACCATCAATCGACAGGGGGGAAAACTGTTTTTT.